This T cell receptor (beta chain) was captured in a study of blood T cell repertoires in COVID-19. For the study at large: Samples representing acute and convalescent COVID-19 were sourced from the United States, Italy and Spain. PBMCs, B-cell-depleted T cells, or T cells were the source of the cDNA or gDNA that made up the material.

The CDR3 is 15 amino acids. Per the germline V gene, CDR1 is LGHDT and CDR2 is YNNKEL (reference sequence). V was clipped by 4 bases and J by 4 bases, with 13 bases between them. Original analysis: Amplifying reference gene primers gave estimates of nucleated cell counts. Assay used: immunoSEQ multiplex PCR; TCRdb lists only in-frame clones, some missing. The DNA gave D and trimming, while V, J and clone size come from that table. This repertoire shows about 34,000 clones, approximately 71% found once; its top ten account for approximately 15%. The sample holds a few counts of this clone. Sequenced: peripheral blood. The rearrangement joins TRBV3-1 (or the pseudogene TRBV3-2) to TRBJ2-2; a weak D match, TRBD2 (6 bases). The receptor was isolated from an older man with active or convalescent COVID-19. CDR3 loop: CASSPRRTITGELFF. The DNA of the CDR3 is TGTGCCAGCAGCCCACGACGGACTATCACCGGGGAGCTGTTTTTT.